Shown below are 10 T cell receptor beta chains from a single sample sequenced in a study of technical replicates of blood from a handful of donors. The data were produced by immunoSEQ multiplex PCR, yet TCRdb's version contains in-frame clones alone and is incomplete. The sample consists of about 98,000 clones, 90% to 97% of them appearing once. Sequenced material: T cells isolated from PBMCs. The receptors were sampled from a human donor in good health.

This sequence joins TRBV7-9 and TRBJ1-1, with TRBD1 matching 8 bases. CDR3 length: 14 residues. With V trimmed by 6 bases and J by 2 bases, 5 bases remained unmatched. Looked up from germline, CDR1 is SEHNR and CDR2 is FQNEAQ (reference sequence). The CDR3 loop reads CASRGTGGNTEAFF. DNA for the CDR3: TGTGCCAGCAGGGGGACAGGAGGTAACACTGAAGCTTTCTTT.

The chain joins TRBV28 to TRBJ2-1; 7 bases match TRBD2. CDR1 MDHEN and CDR2 SYDVKM come from the germline V gene. J lost 3 bases, V lost 4 bases, and 9 bases had no gene match. CDR3 size: 16 residues. The CDR3, as DNA: TGTGCCAGCAGTTCCCCCAACCTAGCGGACTACAATGAGCAGTTCTTC. It is translated as CASSSPNLADYNEQFF.

This rearrangement joins TRBV6-1 to TRBJ1-1, with no clear D. Germline V CDR1 and CDR2: MNHNS, SASEGT. This CDR3 is 15 amino acids long. V lost 2 bases, J lost 1 base, and 11 bases lay in between. Here the CDR3 reads CASSEYSGANTEAFF. The CDR3, as DNA: TGTGCCAGCAGTGAATATTCTGGAGCGAACACTGAAGCTTTCTTT.

The chain links TRBV11-3 to TRBJ2-7, with D hard to call. Between the trimmed V and J ends, which lost 3 bases and 2 bases, there was a span of 11 bases. CDR1 is SGHNT, CDR2 YENEEA, per germline. This CDR3 comprises 14 residues. This chain's CDR3 is CASSFHGWPYEQYF. The CDR3 DNA is TGTGCCAGCAGCTTTCATGGTTGGCCCTACGAGCAGTACTTC.

The chain combines TRBV19 with TRBJ2-7; 7 nucleotides match TRBD1. CDR3 size: 14 residues. From germline, CDR1 is LNHDA and CDR2 SQIVND (reference sequence). Trimming took 2 bases from V and 4 from J; bases not matched to a gene: 5. CDR3 in DNA: TGTGCCAGTAGTATAAGACAGGGTGGGTACGAGCAGTACTTC. This encodes CASSIRQGGYEQYF.

This rearrangement joins TRBV6-1 to TRBJ1-1; TRBD1 might be the D (5 bases). Trimming cost V 7 bases and J 6 bases, with 21 bases left between them. Germline assignment: CDR1 MNHNS and CDR2 SASEGT. CDR3 length: 15 amino acids. In nucleotides, the CDR3 is TGTGCCAGCACCAAGGAGGGGTGGCCGAAACCTGAAGCTTTCTTT. It is translated as CASTKEGWPKPEAFF.

This clone has just one count. The chain couples TRBV4-1 to TRBJ1-2, with D maybe TRBD1 (6 bases). There are 14 residues in the CDR3. CDR1 and CDR2 from the germline V gene are MGHRA and YSYEKL. The ends were cut back, 4 bases at V and 7 bases at J, with 16 bases in the middle. CDR3 in amino acids: CASSPRGGDGGYTF. The CDR3 DNA follows: TGCGCCAGCAGCCCAAGGGGGGGTGATGGTGGCTACACCTTC.

This sequence joins TRBV7-2 and TRBJ1-1, with a possible D match to TRBD1 (6 bases). CDR3 length: 12 residues. The germline V gene has CDR1 SGHTA and CDR2 FQGNSA. V dropped 2 bases and J dropped 6 bases, with 7 bases sitting between them. The CDR3 reads CASSLQGPEAFF. The CDR3 DNA reads as TGTGCCAGCAGCTTACAGGGGCCTGAAGCTTTCTTT.

CDR3 loop: CASNSISSTSGGANTQYF. The CDR3 DNA is TGTGCCAGCAACTCTATAAGTTCGACTAGCGGGGGGGCAAATACGCAGTATTTT. The chain has TRBV5-4 and TRBJ2-3; 14 positions agree with TRBD2. Looked up from germline, CDR1 is SGHNT and CDR2 is YYREEE (reference sequence). The CDR3 is 18 amino acids. With V trimmed by 6 bases and J by 7 bases, 16 bases remained unmatched. The variable domain in full, with the rest retrieved from reference TRBV5-4 and TRBJ2-3, is ETGVTQSPTHLIKTRGQQVTLRCSSQSGHNTVSWYQQALGQGPQFIFQYYREEENGRGNFPPRFSGLQFPNYSSELNVNALELDDSALYLCASNSISSTSGGANTQYFGPGTRLTVL.

This clone was seen just once. The V and J genes are TRBV25-1 and TRBJ2-3; weak D call: TRBD1 (5 bases). V dropped 1 base and J dropped 5 bases, with 10 bases sitting between them. Per the germline V gene, CDR1 is MGHDK and CDR2 is SYGVNS. The CDR3 runs to 14 residues. CDR3 sequence: CASSESGQEDTQYF. The CDR3 bases are TGTGCCAGCAGTGAATCCGGACAAGAAGATACGCAGTATTTT.